Listed here are 32 T cell receptor beta chains from one sample, sequenced in a study of T cell repertoires in cytomegalovirus infection (dated by TCRdb to the late 2010s). In light of the paper, this sample's treatment or condition label describes: in vitro stimulation with specific CMV peptide epitopes to enrich CMV-specific T cells. These receptors are not linked to any known antigen. Reads for this sample came from an Illumina HiSeq 1500. The public reads were reanalyzed by TCRdb: fastp trimming at Q25, MiXCR alignment, in-frame beta chains only. Entries are consolidated by CDR3 protein sequence, retaining the most common genes and DNA. Across this sample there are hundreds of thousands of distinct CDR3 sequences, with around 31% seen only once. The ten most abundant clones make up roughly 13% of the sample. Sequenced material: cultured CD8+ T cells from PBMCs, taken from culture after CMV antigen stimulation. These TCRs come from a human donor in good health (CMV status not recorded). Some clones in this sample may be carry-over from other donors' samples.

This clonotype was seen only once. A much larger clone sits a single nucleotide away, making a read error possible. J is TRBJ2-3 and V is TRBV6-1; D is uncertain. CDR1 MNHNS and CDR2 SASEGT come from the germline V gene. V was cut by 2 bases and J by 6 bases, with 6 bases left in between. This CDR3 is built from 12 residues. CDR3: CASSEWHDTQYF. Here the CDR3 DNA reads TGTGCCAGCAGTGAATGGCACGATACGCAGTATTTT.

This clonotype was counted a few times. This sequence joins TRBV12-3 or TRBV12-4 and TRBJ1-3; D might be TRBD1 (5 bases). The CDR3 spans 15 residues. Trimming stripped 8 bases from V and 0 bases from J, with 14 bases between. CDR3 residues: CASHGAFSSGNTIYF. CDR3 bases: TGTGCCAGCCATGGGGCTTTTAGCTCTGGAAACACCATATATTTT.

This clonotype was observed once. V and J are TRBV6-5 and TRBJ2-4; weak D call: TRBD2 (5 bases). The length of the CDR3 is 16 residues. V was trimmed by 6 bases and J by 3 bases, leaving 18 bases between them. Germline loops: CDR1 MNHEY, CDR2 SVGAGI. The CDR3 loop is CASSPFREGVKNIQYF. CDR3 nucleotide sequence: TGTGCCAGCAGCCCGTTTCGGGAAGGAGTCAAAAACATTCAGTACTTC.

This clonotype has only a few counts. The CDR3 region has the DNA TGTGCCAGCACCCTTACCCAAGGTGAGGCTTTCTTT. This encodes CASTLTQGEAFF. The chain combines TRBV7-9 with TRBJ1-1; D remains ambiguous. In germline, CDR1 is SEHNR, CDR2 FQNEAQ (reference sequence). Trimming removed 7 bases at V and 11 bases at J, with 17 bases between. This CDR3 is built from 12 residues.

This clonotype occurred a few times. This chain joins TRBV6-2 or TRBV6-3 and TRBJ1-5; maybe TRBD1 (5 bases). The V and J ends lost 2 bases and 6 bases respectively, with 20 bases between them. The CDR3 is 17 amino acids. From germline, CDR1 is MNHEY and CDR2 SVGEGT. Written as DNA, the CDR3 is TGTGCCAGCAGTTACAGGCCCAGGGAGAGTGTGGTTCAGCCCCAGCATTTT. Protein product: CASSYRPRESVVQPQHF.

The J gene is TRBJ1-5, the V gene TRBV27, with 7 bases fitting TRBD1. The CDR3 totals 14 residues. V dropped 5 bases and J dropped 6; count of bases not matched to a gene: 7. Germline V gene data show CDR1 as MNHEY and CDR2 as SMNVEV (reference sequence). CDR3: CASSLGDSTQPQHF. The CDR3 DNA sequence: TGTGCCAGCAGTCTCGGGGACAGTACTCAGCCCCAGCATTTT.

Concerning this clonotype: This may arise from a read error, as a much more abundant clone is one base away. The CDR3 bases are TGTGCCATCAGTCCCGGACAGGGCGGGGACACAGATACGCAGTATTTT. Its translation is CAISPGQGGDTDTQYF. V usage is TRBV10-3 and J usage is TRBJ2-3; 8 bases fit TRBD1. In germline, CDR1 is ENHRY, CDR2 SYGVKD. V shed 5 bases, J shed 2 bases, and the junction held 9 bases outside the gene matches. There are 16 residues in the CDR3.

The CDR3 nucleotides read TGTGCCACCAGTGATATAACTAGCGGGGGGGCCCGGGATGAGCAGTTCTTC. Translation: CATSDITSGGARDEQFF. V is TRBV24-1 and J is TRBJ2-1; TRBD2 aligns across 13 bases. This CDR3 is built from 17 residues. With 3 bases clipped from V and 8 bases from J, the junction kept 9 bases outside the gene matches. Germline CDR1 is KGHDR and CDR2 is SFDVKD.

This clonotype turned up a few times. The genes are TRBV27 and TRBJ1-1; no definite D call. CDR1 and CDR2 (germline): MNHEY, SMNVEV (reference sequence). V gave up 4 bases and J gave up 0 bases, with 15 bases separating them. The CDR3 is made up of 16 amino acids. CDR3 in DNA: TGTGCCAGCAGTTCGGGGTCCAGGCGGATGAACACTGAAGCTTTCTTT. The encoded protein is CASSSGSRRMNTEAFF.

This clonotype turned up a few times. This chain links TRBV19 with TRBJ2-7; D is tentatively TRBD1 or TRBD2 (5 bases each). The CDR3 is 15 residues long. CDR1 is LNHDA, CDR2 SQIVND, per germline (reference sequence). V dropped 7 bases and J dropped 6 bases, with 22 bases sitting between them. CDR3 in amino acids: CASNKYWDRPPEQYV. CDR3 nucleotides: TGTGCCAGTAACAAATATTGGGACCGTCCTCCCGAGCAGTACGTC.

The chain carries TRBV27 and TRBJ2-7, with D tentatively TRBD1 (6 bases). CDR1 and CDR2 (germline): MNHEY, SMNVEV (reference sequence). The V end lost 5 bases, the J end lost 3 bases, and 14 bases lay between the germline ends. The CDR3 consists of 14 residues. CDR3 nucleotides: TGTGCCAGCAGTCACTCGACAGGAGTCTACGAGCAGTACTTC. Amino acid sequence: CASSHSTGVYEQYF.

The chain has TRBV9 and TRBJ1-3; D gene ambiguous. Between the trimmed V and J ends, which lost 4 bases and 0 bases, there was a span of 14 bases. This CDR3 is built from 16 residues. The germline V gene encodes CDR1 SGDLS and CDR2 YYNGEE. DNA of the CDR3: TGTGCCAGCAGCACGCGAACGAACAACTCTGGAAACACCATATATTTT. It encodes CASSTRTNNSGNTIYF.

The chain links TRBV24-1 to TRBJ2-2, with 8 bases matching TRBD2. Germline loops: CDR1 KGHDR, CDR2 SFDVKD. The trim removed 5 bases at V and 4 bases at J, leaving 8 bases unmatched. The CDR3 loop spans 16 amino acids. The CDR3 DNA reads TGTGCCACCAGTGTGACCGGGACTAGGGTCACCGGGGAGCTGTTTTTT. It specifies CATSVTGTRVTGELFF.

The chain employs TRBV27 and TRBJ2-1; no clear D gene. V was trimmed by 8 bases and J by 6 bases, leaving 8 bases between them. The germline CDR1 and CDR2 sequences are MNHEY and SMNVEV (reference sequence). The CDR3 has 11 residues. In DNA form, the CDR3 reads TGTGCCAGCGGGAAGGGCAATGAGCAGTTCTTC. Translation: CASGKGNEQFF.

A few counts support this clonotype. The V and J genes are TRBV11-2 and TRBJ1-2; tentative D call: TRBD1 (6 bases). The germline V gene encodes CDR1 SGHAT and CDR2 FQNNGV. The CDR3 is made up of 14 amino acids. V lost 0 bases and J 7 bases, leaving 12 bases between the germline ends. CDR3 sequence: CASSLDRGRAGYTF. As DNA, the CDR3 is TGTGCCAGCAGCTTAGATCGGGGGCGCGCTGGCTACACCTTC.

The V and J genes are TRBV7-9 and TRBJ2-5; 11 bases align to TRBD1. Per the germline V gene, CDR1 is SEHNR and CDR2 is FQNEAQ (reference sequence). V was pared by 6 bases and J by 4 bases, with 10 bases of the junction left unmatched. The length of the CDR3 is 16 residues. In nucleotides, the CDR3 is TGTGCCAGCAGTATTCCGGGACAGGGGGTTGGAGAGACCCAGTACTTC. Amino acid sequence: CASSIPGQGVGETQYF. Based on the CDR3 plus reference TRBV7-9 and TRBJ2-5, the full variable domain is DTGVSQNPRHKITKRGQNVTFRCDPISEHNRLYWYRQTLGQGPEFLTYFQNEAQLEKSRLLSDRFSAERPKGSFSTLEIQRTEQGDSAMYLCASSIPGQGVGETQYFGPGTRLLVL.

J is TRBJ2-7 and V is TRBV5-1; the match to TRBD2 covers 12 bases. The germline gives CDR1 SGHRS, CDR2 YFSETQ. The CDR3 contains 18 residues. The ends lost 0 bases at V and 4 bases at J; junction bases unmatched: 11. The DNA of the CDR3 is TGCGCCAGCAGCTTGGCTCACTCTAGCGGGGGGGCCATGTACGAGCAGTACTTC. This gives the protein CASSLAHSSGGAMYEQYF.

This clonotype was observed a handful of times. V gene TRBV7-9 combines with J gene TRBJ1-1, with D tentatively TRBD1 (5 bases). Germline V gives CDR1 SEHNR, CDR2 FQNEAQ (reference sequence). V gave up 0 bases and J gave up 0 bases, with 14 bases separating them. CDR3 length equals 17 residues. CDR3 sequence: CASSLAGYGTVNTEAFF. The CDR3, as DNA: TGTGCCAGCAGCTTAGCGGGATATGGGACGGTGAACACTGAAGCTTTCTTT.

A few counts support this clonotype. The J gene is TRBJ2-5, the V gene TRBV2, with D tentatively TRBD1 (6 bases). Trimming pared 5 bases from V and 5 bases from J, leaving 24 bases between. Germline CDR1 and CDR2: SNHLY and FYNNEI. CDR3 length: 17 residues. CDR3 sequence (DNA): TGTGCCAGCAGTCCGTTTAGGAAACAGGGATCCGCGGAGACCCAGTACTTC. It translates to CASSPFRKQGSAETQYF. The full variable domain, with the rest looked up from reference TRBV2 and TRBJ2-5, is EPEVTQTPSHQVTQMGQEVILRCVPISNHLYFYWYRQILGQKVEFLVSFYNNEISEKSEIFDDQFSVERPDGSNFTLKIRSTKLEDSAMYFCASSPFRKQGSAETQYFGPGTRLLVL.

The chain links TRBV6-8 to TRBJ1-1; 9 bases align to TRBD1. The CDR3 is made up of 17 amino acids. V gave up 5 bases and J gave up 0 bases; unmatched junction bases: 10. The germline gives CDR1 MNHGY, CDR2 SAAAGT. The CDR3 sequence is CASSLQGAPAVNTEAFF. CDR3 DNA sequence: TGTGCCAGCAGTCTACAGGGGGCCCCGGCAGTGAACACTGAAGCTTTCTTT.

J is TRBJ2-5 and V is TRBV6-2 or TRBV6-3; 7 nucleotides line up with TRBD1. Unmatched junction bases numbered 11, after V lost 5 bases and J lost 5 bases. The length of the CDR3 is 15 residues. CDR1 MNHEY and CDR2 SVGEGT come from the germline V gene. CDR3: CASSTDRQLPETQYF. Written as DNA, the CDR3 is TGTGCCAGCAGTACGGACAGGCAATTACCGGAGACCCAGTACTTC.

This clonotype was seen a few times. The chain couples TRBV5-4 to TRBJ2-3; 13 bases are shared with TRBD2. J gave up 2 bases and V 0 bases, and 6 bases lay outside the gene matches. Germline CDR1 reads SGHNT; CDR2 reads YYREEE (reference sequence). The CDR3 sequence is 18 residues long. This CDR3 is CASSLGLAGGLNTDTQYF. The CDR3 bases are TGTGCCAGCAGCTTGGGACTAGCGGGGGGCCTTAACACAGATACGCAGTATTTT.

This clonotype is a singleton in its sample. The rearrangement links TRBV7-9 to TRBJ2-2; D uncertain. The germline V gene has CDR1 SEHNR and CDR2 FQNEAQ (reference sequence). The V and J ends lost 5 bases and 4 bases respectively, with 8 bases between them. CDR3 size: 13 residues. Here the CDR3 reads CASSDVGTGELFF. CDR3 in DNA: TGTGCCAGCAGCGACGTGGGCACCGGGGAGCTGTTTTTT. The whole variable domain, filled in from reference TRBV7-9 and TRBJ2-2, reads DTGVSQNPRHKITKRGQNVTFRCDPISEHNRLYWYRQTLGQGPEFLTYFQNEAQLEKSRLLSDRFSAERPKGSFSTLEIQRTEQGDSAMYLCASSDVGTGELFFGEGSRLTVL.

V gene TRBV2 combines with J gene TRBJ2-2; D uncertain. The germline CDR1 and CDR2 sequences are SNHLY and FYNNEI. V was shortened by 4 bases and J by 4 bases, with 16 bases between the two germline ends. The CDR3 consists of 16 residues. This CDR3 is CASSAGPGLGTGELFF. In DNA form, the CDR3 reads TGTGCCAGCAGTGCTGGCCCCGGGTTAGGCACCGGGGAGCTGTTTTTT.

The chain combines TRBV6-1 with TRBJ2-6; D remains unclear. CDR3 size: 16 residues. V was cut by 4 bases and J by 0 bases, with 10 bases left in between. The V gene's germline CDR1 is MNHNS and CDR2 SASEGT. CDR3 region: CASSVLAASGANVLTF. The DNA for the CDR3 is TGTGCCAGCAGTGTTCTGGCAGCCTCTGGGGCCAACGTCCTGACTTTC.

V usage is TRBV27 and J usage is TRBJ2-7; 7 bases align to TRBD2. Germline values: CDR1 MNHEY, CDR2 SMNVEV (reference sequence). This CDR3 has 15 residues. The trim removed 3 bases at V and 6 bases at J, leaving 11 bases unmatched. As DNA, the CDR3 is TGTGCCAGCAGTTTCACGGGAGGTTTCGGGTCCGAGCAGTACTTC. Encoded protein: CASSFTGGFGSEQYF.

V gene TRBV14 combines with J gene TRBJ2-1; 8 bases match TRBD2. Germline V gene lookup returns CDR1 SGHDN and CDR2 FVKESK. V lost 2 bases to trimming and J lost 1 base; unmatched junction nucleotides: 4. The CDR3 contains 16 residues. CDR3 sequence reads: CASSQQRGFSYNEQFF. DNA of the CDR3: TGTGCCAGCAGCCAACAGCGGGGGTTTTCCTACAATGAGCAGTTCTTC.

Many counts were recorded for this clonotype. The CDR3 loop is CASSHRTSLSTDTQYF. CDR3 nucleotides: TGTGCCAGCAGCCATCGGACTAGCCTAAGCACAGATACGCAGTATTTT. This sequence joins TRBV7-6 and TRBJ2-3; 8 bases align to TRBD2. The CDR3 has 16 amino acids. Per germline, CDR1 SGHVS and CDR2 FNYEAQ. V lost 5 bases and J lost 0; bases outside the gene matches: 7.

This clonotype was seen many times. This chain links TRBV12-3 or TRBV12-4 with TRBJ2-1; D unclear. This CDR3 spans 13 amino acids. V was clipped by 4 bases and J by 1 base, with 5 bases between them. The DNA of the CDR3 is TGTGCCAGCAGTTACAGATCCTACAATGAGCAGTTCTTC. Amino acids: CASSYRSYNEQFF.

This rearrangement joins TRBV19 to TRBJ1-4; D is unresolved. Trimming cost V 3 bases and J 6 bases, with 2 bases left between them. Germline assignment: CDR1 LNHDA and CDR2 SQIVND (reference sequence). The CDR3 has 11 residues. The CDR3 here is CASSIYEKLFF. The CDR3 DNA follows: TGTGCCAGTAGTATTTATGAAAAACTGTTTTTT. The whole variable domain, filled in from reference TRBV19 and TRBJ1-4, reads DGGITQSPKYLFRKEGQNVTLSCEQNLNHDAMYWYRQDPGQGLRLIYYSQIVNDFQKGDIAEGYSVSREKKESFPLTVTSAQKNPTAFYLCASSIYEKLFFGSGTQLSVL.

The chain carries TRBV6-1 and TRBJ2-2; TRBD1 aligns across 7 bases. V lost 5 bases, J lost 4 bases, and 10 bases stayed unmatched. Germline V gives CDR1 MNHNS, CDR2 SASEGT. This CDR3 is 16 amino acids long. The CDR3 spells CASSTSLQGITGELFF. In DNA form, the CDR3 reads TGTGCCAGCAGTACCTCTCTACAGGGGATCACCGGGGAGCTGTTTTTT.

This clonotype occurred once. The rearrangement uses TRBV2 and TRBJ1-2; 10 positions agree with TRBD1. The CDR3 covers 16 residues. From germline, CDR1 is SNHLY and CDR2 FYNNEI. Trimming took 8 bases from V and 3 from J; bases not matched to a gene: 12. CDR3 sequence reads: CASPGVRDRGDYGYTF. The CDR3 DNA sequence: TGTGCCAGCCCGGGGGTCCGGGACAGGGGAGACTATGGCTACACCTTC.